This TCR beta chain was captured in a study of cytomegalovirus exposure and HLA in healthy donors. Overall study: Unique TCRs numbering around 85 million, obtained from HLA-typed donors, made up an early data release. The study's findings and limits: Altogether, more than 150 TCR beta chains were recorded as cytomegalovirus-associated.

As for this clone: Its target is unknown.

Per germline, CDR1 GTSNPN and CDR2 SVGIG (reference sequence). V gave up 4 bases and J gave up 5 bases, with 8 bases separating them. The CDR3 runs to 11 residues. PCR used 60 Vbeta primers and 13 Jbeta primers. Sequenced by immunoSEQ multiplex PCR; TCRdb stores in-frame clones only, minus some. Here the sample spans about 120,000 clones, around 70% being singletons. The J gene is TRBJ1-1, the V gene TRBV30; no reliable D call. The sequence was obtained from a woman in her forties or fifties in good health and CMV-seropositive. Sequencing was done on a sample of PBMCs. DNA for the CDR3: TGTGCCTGGACAAGGCGGACTGAAGCTTTCTTT. Its protein product is CAWTRRTEAFF.